This T cell receptor beta chain is from a study of T cell repertoires in cytomegalovirus infection (dated by TCRdb to about 2019). Notes on the research overall: Because public TCR beta signatures pointed to carriage of CMV infection together with the matching HLA type, the HLA type of each donor mattered for the analysis. Results the study describes overall, beyond this receptor: In both this cohort and an independent 352-donor cohort, the cumulative frequency of public TCR beta family members distinguished carriers of CMV infection plus the relevant HLA type. The ex vivo response was dominated by HLA-C-restricted CMV-specific TCR beta clonotypes, which also provided the single most frequent clonotype in two of eight donors.

CDR1 is given as LNHNV and CDR2 as YYDKDF, both from the germline V gene (reference sequence). Trimming removed 9 bases from V and 6 bases from J; the gene matches leave 8 bases unexplained. The CDR3 holds 12 amino acids from the cysteine to the phenylalanine. Here the CDR3 DNA is all that survives: 36 bases in frame from base 1. Details on this clonotype: Its antigen is not yet known. No base qualities exist here, and no much larger clone lies one base off it.

Sequenced using an Illumina HiSeq 1500. In-frame beta chains were kept once TCRdb had trimmed the public reads at Q25 with fastp and called clones with MiXCR. A single entry per CDR3 protein holds the most common genes and DNA from its merged rows. This sample holds roughly 760,000 distinct CDR3 sequences; 35% were observed only once. About 2.8% of the sample is held by the ten biggest clonotypes. Recombination linked TRBV15 to TRBJ2-7, with 7 bases matching TRBD1. The sample consisted of PBMCs. The source is a human donor in good health (CMV status not recorded). Some clones in this sample may be carry-over from other donors' samples. At the DNA level, the sequence is TGTGCCACAAGTGACAGGGAGCGCGAGCAGTACTTC. It translates to CATSDREREQYF.